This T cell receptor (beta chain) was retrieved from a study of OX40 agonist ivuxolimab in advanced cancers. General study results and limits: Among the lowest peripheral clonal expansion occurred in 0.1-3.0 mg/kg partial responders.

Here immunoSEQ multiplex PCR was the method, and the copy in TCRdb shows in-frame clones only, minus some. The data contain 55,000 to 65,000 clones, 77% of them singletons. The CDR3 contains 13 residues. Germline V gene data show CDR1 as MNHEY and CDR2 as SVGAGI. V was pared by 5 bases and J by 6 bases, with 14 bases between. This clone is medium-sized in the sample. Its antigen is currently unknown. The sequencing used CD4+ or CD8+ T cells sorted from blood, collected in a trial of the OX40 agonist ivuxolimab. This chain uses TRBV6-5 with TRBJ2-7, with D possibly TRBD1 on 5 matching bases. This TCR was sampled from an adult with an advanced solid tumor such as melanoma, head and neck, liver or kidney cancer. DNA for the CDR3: TGTGCCAGCAGTGCCAGGGAATTAAGCGAGCAGTACTTC. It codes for CASSARELSEQYF.